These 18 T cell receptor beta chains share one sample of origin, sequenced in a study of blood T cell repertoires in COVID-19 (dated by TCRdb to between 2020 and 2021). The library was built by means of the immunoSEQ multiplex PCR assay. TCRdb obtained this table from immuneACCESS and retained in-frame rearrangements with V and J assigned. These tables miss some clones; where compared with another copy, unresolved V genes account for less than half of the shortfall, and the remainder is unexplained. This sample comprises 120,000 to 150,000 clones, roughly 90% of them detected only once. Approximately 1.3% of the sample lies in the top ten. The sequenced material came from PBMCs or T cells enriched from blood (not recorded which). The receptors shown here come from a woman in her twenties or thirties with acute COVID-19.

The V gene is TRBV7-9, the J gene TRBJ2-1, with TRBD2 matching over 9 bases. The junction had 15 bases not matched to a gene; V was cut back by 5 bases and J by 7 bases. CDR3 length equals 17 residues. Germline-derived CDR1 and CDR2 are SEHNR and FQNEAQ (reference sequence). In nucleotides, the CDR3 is TGTGCCAGCAGCGTCTCGCGGGGGGGAAAGGTTGGTAATGAGCAGTTCTTC. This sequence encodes CASSVSRGGKVGNEQFF.

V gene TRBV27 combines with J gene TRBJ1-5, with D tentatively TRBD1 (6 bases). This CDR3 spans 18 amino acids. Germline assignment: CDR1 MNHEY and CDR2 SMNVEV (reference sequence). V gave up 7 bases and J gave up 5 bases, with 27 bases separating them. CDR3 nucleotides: TGTGCCAGCACCTTTTGGGGGCAGGGTCTTTCTGGGTATCAGCCCCAGCATTTT. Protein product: CASTFWGQGLSGYQPQHF.

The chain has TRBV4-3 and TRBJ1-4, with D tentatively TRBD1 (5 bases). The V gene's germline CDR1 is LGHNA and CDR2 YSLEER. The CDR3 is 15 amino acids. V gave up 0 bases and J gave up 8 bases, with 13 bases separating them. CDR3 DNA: TGCGCCAGCAGCCAAGATGGGCAGGCAGGGGAAAAACTGTTTTTT. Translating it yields CASSQDGQAGEKLFF.

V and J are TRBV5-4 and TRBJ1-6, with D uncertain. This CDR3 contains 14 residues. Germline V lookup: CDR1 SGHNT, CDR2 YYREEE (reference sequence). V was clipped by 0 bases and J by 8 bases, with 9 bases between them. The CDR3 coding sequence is TGTGCCAGCAGCTTGGAACTAGGCCATTCACCCCTCCACTTT. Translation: CASSLELGHSPLHF.

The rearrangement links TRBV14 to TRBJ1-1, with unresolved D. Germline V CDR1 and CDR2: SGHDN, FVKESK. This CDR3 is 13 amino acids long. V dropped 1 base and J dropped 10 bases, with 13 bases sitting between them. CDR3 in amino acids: CASSQVPGVPAFF. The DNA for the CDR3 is TGTGCCAGCAGCCAAGTACCGGGAGTTCCAGCTTTCTTT.

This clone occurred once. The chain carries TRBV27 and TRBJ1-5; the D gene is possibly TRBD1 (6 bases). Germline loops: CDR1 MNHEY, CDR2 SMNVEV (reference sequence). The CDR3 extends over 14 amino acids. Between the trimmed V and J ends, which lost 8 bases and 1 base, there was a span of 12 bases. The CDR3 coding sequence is TGTGCCAGCGGCTCGACAGGAAGCAATCAGCCCCAGCATTTT. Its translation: CASGSTGSNQPQHF.

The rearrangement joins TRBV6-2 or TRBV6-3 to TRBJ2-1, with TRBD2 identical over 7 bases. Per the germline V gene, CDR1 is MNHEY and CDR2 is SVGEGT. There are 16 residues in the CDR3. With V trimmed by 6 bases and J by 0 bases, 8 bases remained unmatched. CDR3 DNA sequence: TGTGCCAGCAGCGCCCGGGGGGAAAGCTCCTACAATGAGCAGTTCTTC. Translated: CASSARGESSYNEQFF.

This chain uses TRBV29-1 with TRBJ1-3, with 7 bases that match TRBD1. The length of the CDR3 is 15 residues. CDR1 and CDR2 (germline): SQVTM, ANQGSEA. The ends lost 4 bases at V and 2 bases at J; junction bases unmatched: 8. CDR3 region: CSVAKTGFAGNTIYF. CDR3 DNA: TGCAGCGTTGCTAAGACAGGGTTCGCTGGAAACACCATATATTTT.

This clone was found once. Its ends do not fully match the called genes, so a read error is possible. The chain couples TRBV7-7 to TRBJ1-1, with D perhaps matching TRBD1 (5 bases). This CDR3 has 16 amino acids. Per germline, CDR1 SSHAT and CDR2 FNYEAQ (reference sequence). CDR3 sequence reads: CASSRIGLGENTEAFF. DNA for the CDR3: TGTGCTAGCAGCCGAATTGGCTTAGGGGAGAACACTGAAGCTTTCTTT.

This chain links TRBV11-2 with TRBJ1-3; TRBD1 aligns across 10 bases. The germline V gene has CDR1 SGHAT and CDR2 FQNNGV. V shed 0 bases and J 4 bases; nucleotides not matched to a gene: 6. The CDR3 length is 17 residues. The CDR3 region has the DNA TGTGCCAGCAGCTTAGATTTTGGGACAGGGGACGGAAACACCATATATTTT. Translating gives CASSLDFGTGDGNTIYF.

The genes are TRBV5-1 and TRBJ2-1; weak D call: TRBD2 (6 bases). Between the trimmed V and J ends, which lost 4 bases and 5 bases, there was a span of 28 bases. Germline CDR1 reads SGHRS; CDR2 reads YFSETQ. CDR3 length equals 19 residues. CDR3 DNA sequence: TGCGCCAGCAGCCCGGGGGTGGAGTCGACTAGTCGGCCCCACAATGAGCAGTTCTTC. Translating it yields CASSPGVESTSRPHNEQFF.

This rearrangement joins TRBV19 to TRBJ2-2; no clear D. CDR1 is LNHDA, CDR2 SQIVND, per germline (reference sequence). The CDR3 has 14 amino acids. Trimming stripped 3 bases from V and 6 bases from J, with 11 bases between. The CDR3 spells CASSISSGPGELFF. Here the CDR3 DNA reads TGTGCCAGTAGTATCAGTTCGGGTCCCGGGGAGCTGTTTTTT.

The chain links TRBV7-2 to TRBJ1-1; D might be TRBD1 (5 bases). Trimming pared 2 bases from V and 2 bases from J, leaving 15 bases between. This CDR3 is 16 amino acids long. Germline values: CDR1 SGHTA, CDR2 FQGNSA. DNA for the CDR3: TGTGCCAGCAGCTTATTCGCAAGGGGAGGAAACACTGAAGCTTTCTTT. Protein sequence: CASSLFARGGNTEAFF.

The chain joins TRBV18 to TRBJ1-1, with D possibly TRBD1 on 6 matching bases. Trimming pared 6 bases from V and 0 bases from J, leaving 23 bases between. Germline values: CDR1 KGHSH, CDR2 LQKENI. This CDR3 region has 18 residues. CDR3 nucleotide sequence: TGTGCCAGCTCTCTGAATACCGGGACAAACATACTGAACACTGAAGCTTTCTTT. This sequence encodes CASSLNTGTNILNTEAFF.

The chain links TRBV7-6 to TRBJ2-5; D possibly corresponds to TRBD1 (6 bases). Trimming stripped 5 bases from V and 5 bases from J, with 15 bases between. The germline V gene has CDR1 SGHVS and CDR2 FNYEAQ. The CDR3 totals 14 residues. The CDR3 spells CASSPLGGRETQYF. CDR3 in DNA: TGTGCCAGCAGCCCTCTTGGGGGCAGGGAGACCCAGTACTTC.

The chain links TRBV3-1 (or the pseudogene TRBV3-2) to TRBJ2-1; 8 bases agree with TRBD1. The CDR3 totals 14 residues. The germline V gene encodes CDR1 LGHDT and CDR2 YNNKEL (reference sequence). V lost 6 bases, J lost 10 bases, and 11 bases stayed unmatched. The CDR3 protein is CASSLRTGLDEQFF. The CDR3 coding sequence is TGTGCCAGCAGTCTACGGACAGGGTTGGACGAGCAGTTCTTC.

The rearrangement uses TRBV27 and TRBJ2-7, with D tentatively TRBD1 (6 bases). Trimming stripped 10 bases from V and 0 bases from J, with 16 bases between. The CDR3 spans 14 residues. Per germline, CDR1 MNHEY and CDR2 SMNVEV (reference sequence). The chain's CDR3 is CATRPRGSSYEQYF. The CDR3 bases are TGTGCCACCCGACCTAGGGGGAGCTCCTACGAGCAGTACTTC.

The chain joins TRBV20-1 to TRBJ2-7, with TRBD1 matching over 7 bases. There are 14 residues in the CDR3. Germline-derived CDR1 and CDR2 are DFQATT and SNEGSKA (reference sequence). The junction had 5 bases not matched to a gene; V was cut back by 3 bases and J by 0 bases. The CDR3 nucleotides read TGCAGTGCTAGTTCCGGGGACAGCTCCTACGAGCAGTACTTC. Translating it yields CSASSGDSSYEQYF.